This TCR beta chain was found in a study of OX40 agonist ivuxolimab in advanced cancers. Germline V gives CDR1 LNHDA, CDR2 SQIVND (reference sequence). The CDR3 is made up of 16 amino acids. V was trimmed by 6 bases and J by 2 bases, leaving 19 bases between them. Produced via immunoSEQ multiplex PCR; TCRdb's table is partial and in-frame only. Among more than 45,000 clones listed, 85% were seen once. The material sequenced was CD4+ or CD8+ T cells sorted from blood, taken in a trial of the OX40 agonist ivuxolimab. The chain employs TRBV19 and TRBJ2-5, with a weak D call TRBD1 (6 bases). The source of this sequence is an adult with an advanced solid tumor such as melanoma, head and neck, liver or kidney cancer. The CDR3 DNA follows: TGTGCCAGTAGACCGCAGGGGTCAAGGGATCAAGAGACCCAGTACTTC. Its translation is CASRPQGSRDQETQYF.